The 27 T cell receptor beta chains in this list originate from one sample, sequenced in a study of vaccination effects on CD4 cells after COVID-19. Peptide-pool stimulation followed by sequencing identified expanded antigen-specific CD4+ clonotypes in the ViraFEST assay. At the end of less than 12 days of culture, CD4+ T cells were isolated. All participants had two doses of either the BNT162b2 or mRNA-1273 vaccine. TCRdb's copy holds only in-frame clones and misses some; the assay was immunoSEQ multiplex PCR. Among 25,000 to 40,000 clones listed, 65% were seen once. Their cognate antigens are unknown. Sequencing was performed on CD4+ T cells from PBMCs cultured with SARS-CoV-2 spike peptides, taken after COVID-19 vaccination. The receptor source for this set is a human donor who received a COVID-19 vaccine.

This clone has more than one count but fewer than ten. The chain recombines TRBV5-4 with TRBJ1-3; weak D call: TRBD1 (5 bases). The V and J ends lost 4 bases and 4 bases respectively, with 12 bases between them. Germline V CDR1 and CDR2: SGHNT, YYREEE (reference sequence). The CDR3 loop spans 14 amino acids. CDR3 in DNA: TGTGCCAGCAGCGCGGGACGGCAAGGAAACACCATATATTTT. This sequence encodes CASSAGRQGNTIYF.

This clone appeared once. The J gene is TRBJ2-1, the V gene TRBV10-3; the match to TRBD2 covers 8 bases. V dropped 8 bases and J dropped 7; count of bases not matched to a gene: 19. Germline CDR1 and CDR2: ENHRY and SYGVKD. CDR3 size: 17 residues. CDR3 loop: CAIGGTHYGGVQNEQFF. CDR3 DNA sequence: TGTGCCATCGGGGGGACCCACTACGGGGGGGTGCAAAATGAGCAGTTCTTC.

The chain uses TRBV6-5 and TRBJ2-5, with 7 bases aligning to TRBD2. This CDR3 spans 15 amino acids. Germline lookup yields CDR1 MNHEY and CDR2 SVGAGI. Losses at the gene ends were 0 bases for V and 5 bases for J; bases not matched to a gene: 6. CDR3 loop: CASSYSGAGVETQYF. The CDR3 DNA follows: TGTGCCAGCAGTTACTCTGGGGCGGGGGTGGAGACCCAGTACTTC.

The chain links TRBV5-1 to TRBJ2-5; 12 positions agree with TRBD2. The V segment lost 4 bases and the J segment 5 bases; nucleotides outside the gene matches: 3. Germline V gene lookup returns CDR1 SGHRS and CDR2 YFSETQ. The CDR3 spans 14 residues. The CDR3 DNA sequence: TGCGCCAGCAGCCGACTAGCGGGGGAGGAGACCCAGTACTTC. This translates into CASSRLAGEETQYF.

This clone was observed a handful of times. The V gene is TRBV3-1 (or the pseudogene TRBV3-2), the J gene TRBJ2-1; D perhaps matches TRBD1 (6 bases). The CDR3 spans 15 residues. From germline, CDR1 is LGHDT and CDR2 YNNKEL (reference sequence). Trimming removed 3 bases at V and 4 bases at J, with 13 bases between. The CDR3 region is CASSQGAESYNEQFF. The CDR3, as DNA: TGTGCCAGCAGCCAGGGGGCGGAGTCATACAATGAGCAGTTCTTC.

V and J are TRBV2 and TRBJ2-5, with a possible D match to TRBD2 (5 bases). Germline CDR1 and CDR2: SNHLY and FYNNEI. Trimming took 7 bases from V and 1 from J, leaving 16 bases between them. This CDR3 contains 15 residues. For the CDR3, the DNA is TGTGCCAGCAAAGGACGGGCTAGCACCCAAGAGACCCAGTACTTC. This codes for CASKGRASTQETQYF.

This sequence joins TRBV7-2 and TRBJ1-2; D remains unclear. V shed 5 bases and J shed 5 bases, with 9 bases lying between them. The germline V gene has CDR1 SGHTA and CDR2 FQGNSA. The CDR3 has 12 amino acids. CDR3 DNA: TGTGCCAGCAGCCCGGACGGTTATGGCTACACCTTC. This gives the protein CASSPDGYGYTF.

The V call is TRBV19, the J call TRBJ2-3, with D perhaps matching TRBD2 (6 bases). The CDR3 extends over 11 amino acids. The germline CDR1 and CDR2 sequences are LNHDA and SQIVND (reference sequence). The V end was cut by 10 bases, the J end by 6 bases, with 11 bases between. The CDR3 nucleotides are TGTGCCACGGGAGTAGCGGATACGCAGTATTTT. This sequence encodes CATGVADTQYF. Complete variable domain (other parts from reference TRBV19 and TRBJ2-3): DGGITQSPKYLFRKEGQNVTLSCEQNLNHDAMYWYRQDPGQGLRLIYYSQIVNDFQKGDIAEGYSVSREKKESFPLTVTSAQKNPTAFYLCATGVADTQYFGPGTRLTVL.

The rearrangement joins TRBV2 to TRBJ1-1; D possibly corresponds to TRBD1 (5 bases). Germline CDR1 is SNHLY and CDR2 is FYNNEI. Trimming removed 6 bases from V and 1 base from J, with 27 bases in between. The CDR3 runs to 19 residues. CDR3 loop: CASRGGLGTEPGGNTEAFF. CDR3 coding DNA: TGTGCCAGCAGGGGGGGTCTCGGGACGGAGCCGGGAGGGAACACTGAAGCTTTCTTT.

This clone came up a few times. V gene TRBV2 combines with J gene TRBJ1-5, with a tentative D call TRBD1 (5 bases). CDR3 size: 15 residues. The V end was cut by 4 bases, the J end by 0 bases, with 10 bases between. Germline V CDR1 and CDR2: SNHLY, FYNNEI. CDR3 DNA sequence: TGTGCCAGCAGTGTAGAGGGGCATAGCAATCAGCCCCAGCATTTT. Translated, it gives CASSVEGHSNQPQHF.

The genes are TRBV2 and TRBJ1-2; TRBD1 agrees at 7 bases. CDR3 length: 13 amino acids. The germline CDR1 and CDR2 sequences are SNHLY and FYNNEI. The J segment lost 4 bases and the V segment lost 4 bases, leaving 3 bases of the junction unmatched. The CDR3 coding sequence is TGTGCCAGCAGTGTTCAGGGGGGCTATGGCTACACCTTC. Amino acid sequence: CASSVQGGYGYTF. The complete variable domain, with remaining parts taken from reference TRBV2 and TRBJ1-2, reads EPEVTQTPSHQVTQMGQEVILRCVPISNHLYFYWYRQILGQKVEFLVSFYNNEISEKSEIFDDQFSVERPDGSNFTLKIRSTKLEDSAMYFCASSVQGGYGYTFGSGTRLTVV.

This clone was found a few times. The V call is TRBV19, the J call TRBJ1-4; D is possibly TRBD1 (6 bases). V was cut by 4 bases and J by 0 bases, with 15 bases left in between. The CDR3 contains 17 residues. The germline V gene encodes CDR1 LNHDA and CDR2 SQIVND (reference sequence). The CDR3 is CASSKYRAPATNEKLFF. The CDR3, as DNA: TGTGCCAGTAGTAAATACAGGGCCCCTGCAACTAATGAAAAACTGTTTTTT.

V usage is TRBV27 and J usage is TRBJ2-2; no reliable D call. This CDR3 is built from 12 residues. Trimming took 6 bases from V and 5 from J, leaving 7 bases between them. The germline V gene has CDR1 MNHEY and CDR2 SMNVEV (reference sequence). The chain's CDR3 is CASSSLTGELFF. For the CDR3, the DNA is TGTGCCAGCAGCTCTCTAACCGGGGAGCTGTTTTTT.

The rearrangement uses TRBV6-6 and TRBJ1-6; 8 bases fit TRBD1. With V trimmed by 6 bases and J by 7 bases, 5 bases remained unmatched. The CDR3 consists of 14 residues. Germline assignment: CDR1 MNHNY and CDR2 SVGAGI (reference sequence). The CDR3 DNA is TGTGCCAGCAGGCAGGGGGCGCAAAATTCACCCCTCCACTTT. It encodes CASRQGAQNSPLHF.

This chain joins TRBV6-5 and TRBJ1-4; no clear D gene. In germline, CDR1 is MNHEY, CDR2 SVGAGI. The CDR3 length is 13 residues. V lost 6 bases, J lost 2 bases, and 7 bases lay in between. As DNA, the CDR3 is TGTGCCAGCAGGAGGCCGACTAATGAAAAACTGTTTTTT. It encodes CASRRPTNEKLFF.

The V call is TRBV14, the J call TRBJ2-1; no clear D gene. Germline V lookup: CDR1 SGHDN, CDR2 FVKESK. The CDR3 runs to 13 residues. The ends were cut back, 2 bases at V and 8 bases at J, with 10 bases in the middle. CDR3 sequence (DNA): TGTGCCAGCAGCCAATCTATGCTCCATGAGCAGTTCTTC. Translated, it gives CASSQSMLHEQFF.

V and J are TRBV5-6 and TRBJ2-1; D remains ambiguous. The ends were cut back, 0 bases at V and 0 bases at J, with 13 bases in the middle. Germline V gene data show CDR1 as SGHDT and CDR2 as YYEEEE. The CDR3 consists of 17 residues. CDR3 loop: CASSLDPGSLSYNEQFF. In DNA form, the CDR3 reads TGTGCCAGCAGCTTGGACCCCGGGTCCCTCTCCTACAATGAGCAGTTCTTC.

The V call is TRBV18, the J call TRBJ2-7; 7 positions agree with TRBD2. CDR3 length: 18 residues. Germline-derived CDR1 and CDR2 are KGHSH and LQKENI. Unmatched junction bases numbered 11, after V lost 0 bases and J lost 0 bases. The CDR3 DNA is TGTGCCAGCTCACCACCCCAGAGGCTAGCGGTGCTCTCCTACGAGCAGTACTTC. It encodes CASSPPQRLAVLSYEQYF. The full variable domain, rest sourced from reference TRBV18 and TRBJ2-7, is NAGVMQNPRHLVRRRGQEARLRCSPMKGHSHVYWYRQLPEEGLKFMVYLQKENIIDESGMPKERFSAEFPKEGPSILRIQQVVRGDSAAYFCASSPPQRLAVLSYEQYFGPGTRLTVT.

This clone counts as medium-sized. The chain combines TRBV7-9 with TRBJ2-5, with a possible D match to TRBD2 (5 bases). The germline V and J ends were trimmed by 1 base and 6 bases, with 12 bases remaining between them. This CDR3 spans 14 amino acids. Germline lookup yields CDR1 SEHNR and CDR2 FQNEAQ (reference sequence). The CDR3 spells CASSLDLGVQTQYF. Written as DNA, the CDR3 is TGTGCCAGCAGCTTAGATCTCGGGGTGCAGACCCAGTACTTC.

The chain combines TRBV19 with TRBJ1-3, with D possibly TRBD1 on 5 matching bases. The CDR3 contains 14 residues. Trimming took off 5 bases at V and 2 bases at J, with 10 bases between the two ends. Germline V gene data show CDR1 as LNHDA and CDR2 as SQIVND (reference sequence). DNA for the CDR3: TGTGCCAGTAGTTCTGGGGCGGCTGGAAACACCATATATTTT. Translation gives CASSSGAAGNTIYF.

The CDR3 nucleotides read TGCAGCGGATCCGGGACTAGCCCAGATACGCAGTATTTT. It yields the protein CSGSGTSPDTQYF. V and J are TRBV29-1 and TRBJ2-3; 9 nucleotides line up with TRBD2. The CDR3 has 13 amino acids. CDR1 and CDR2 from the germline V gene are SQVTM and ANQGSEA. J was trimmed by 4 bases and V by 7 bases; bases with no gene match: 6.

This clone appeared a few times. The V and J genes are TRBV23-1 and TRBJ1-5; D call uncertain. TRBV23-1 is identified as an open reading frame with a role that is uncertain. V lost 1 base, J lost 6 bases, and 13 bases lay in between. The CDR3 covers 15 residues. The CDR3 spells CASSQLAAISQPQHF. DNA of the CDR3: TGCGCCAGCAGTCAATTGGCAGCGATAAGTCAGCCCCAGCATTTT.

The genes are TRBV9 and TRBJ1-4, with a tentative D call TRBD1 (6 bases). Germline CDR1 is SGDLS and CDR2 is YYNGEE. Trimming took 4 bases from V and 3 from J, leaving 19 bases between them. This CDR3 spans 17 amino acids. CDR3 nucleotide sequence: TGTGCCAGCAGCCCTAGTTCCACGGGGGCACCTAATGAAAAACTGTTTTTT. The encoded protein is CASSPSSTGAPNEKLFF.

This clone was detected a few times. This chain's CDR3 is CASSLGGDNSPLHF. CDR3 sequence (DNA): TGCGCCAGCAGCTTGGGAGGTGATAATTCACCCCTCCACTTT. This chain connects TRBV5-1 to TRBJ1-6; D gene unclear. V was pared by 0 bases and J by 5 bases, with 6 bases between. The germline CDR1 and CDR2 sequences are SGHRS and YFSETQ. This CDR3 is 14 amino acids long.

This clone has a handful of counts. The V and J genes are TRBV3-1 (or the pseudogene TRBV3-2) and TRBJ1-2; D is possibly TRBD1 (5 bases). This CDR3 region has 22 residues. V gave up 1 base and J gave up 3 bases, with 33 bases separating them. Germline loops: CDR1 LGHDT, CDR2 YNNKEL (reference sequence). The CDR3 sequence: CASSQVSARRDTRGSRDYGYTF. Here the CDR3 DNA reads TGTGCCAGCAGCCAAGTTTCGGCCCGTCGTGACACGAGGGGAAGTCGGGACTATGGCTACACCTTC.

The chain links TRBV5-1 to TRBJ1-5, with D unclear. The V gene's germline CDR1 is SGHRS and CDR2 YFSETQ. Trimming cost V 2 bases and J 4 bases, with 19 bases left between them. The CDR3 contains 17 residues. Here the CDR3 DNA reads TGCGCCAGCAGCTTAGGGTCAGCTAGCCAAGGGAATCAGCCCCAGCATTTT. Translation: CASSLGSASQGNQPQHF.

The CDR3 nucleotides read TGTGCCAGCAGCTTGGGGGGGGGACAGCCCTACGAGCAGTACTTC. This gives the protein CASSLGGGQPYEQYF. The V gene is TRBV5-5, the J gene TRBJ2-7; D might be TRBD1 or TRBD2, each matching 7 bases. Trimming removed 0 bases from V and 2 bases from J, with 12 bases in between. Germline V gives CDR1 SGHKS, CDR2 YYEKEE (reference sequence). The CDR3 sequence is 15 residues long.